This TCR beta chain derives from a study of blood T cell repertoires in COVID-19. Across the study: The United States, Italy and Spain were the sources of the acute and convalescent COVID-19 samples.

The CDR3 runs to 17 residues. The trim removed 1 base at V and 8 bases at J, leaving 10 bases unmatched. Germline CDR1 MGHRA, CDR2 YSYEKL. Clones were read by immunoSEQ multiplex PCR, and TCRdb kept only the in-frame ones, dropping some. The sample includes about 250,000 clones, 84% of them seen just once. Material: peripheral blood. The sequence was obtained from a woman in her thirties or forties who had recovered from COVID-19. This chain uses TRBV4-1 with TRBJ1-6; 8 bases match TRBD1. This CDR3 is CASSQAPSGGQYSPLHF. CDR3 coding DNA: TGCGCCAGCAGCCAAGCCCCTTCAGGGGGCCAGTATTCACCCCTCCACTTT.